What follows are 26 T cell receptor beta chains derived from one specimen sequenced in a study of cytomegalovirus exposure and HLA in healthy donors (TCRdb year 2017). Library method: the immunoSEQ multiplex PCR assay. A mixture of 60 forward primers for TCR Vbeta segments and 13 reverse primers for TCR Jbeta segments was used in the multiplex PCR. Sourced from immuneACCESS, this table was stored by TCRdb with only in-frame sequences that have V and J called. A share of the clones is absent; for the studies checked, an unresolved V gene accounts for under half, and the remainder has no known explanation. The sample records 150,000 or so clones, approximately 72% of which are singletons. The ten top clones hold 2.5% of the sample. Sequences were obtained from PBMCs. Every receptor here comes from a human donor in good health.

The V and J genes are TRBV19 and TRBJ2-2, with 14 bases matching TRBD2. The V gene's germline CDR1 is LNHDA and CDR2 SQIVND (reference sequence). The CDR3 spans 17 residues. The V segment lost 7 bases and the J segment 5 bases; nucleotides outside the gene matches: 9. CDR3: CASTPLGLAGVTGELFF. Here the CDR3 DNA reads TGTGCCAGTACCCCGTTGGGACTAGCGGGGGTTACCGGGGAGCTGTTTTTT.

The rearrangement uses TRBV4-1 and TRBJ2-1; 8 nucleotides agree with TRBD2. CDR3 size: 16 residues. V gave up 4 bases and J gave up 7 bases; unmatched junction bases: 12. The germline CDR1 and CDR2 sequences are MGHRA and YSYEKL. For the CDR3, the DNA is TGCGCCAGCAGCCCACCCCTAGCGGGTGTTAGGAATGAGCAGTTCTTC. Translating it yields CASSPPLAGVRNEQFF.

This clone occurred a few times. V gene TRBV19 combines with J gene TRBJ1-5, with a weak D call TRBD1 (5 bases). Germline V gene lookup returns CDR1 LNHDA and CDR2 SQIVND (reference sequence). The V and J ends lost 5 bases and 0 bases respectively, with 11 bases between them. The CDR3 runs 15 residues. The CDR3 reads CASSWGVNSNQPQHF. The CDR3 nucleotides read TGTGCCAGTAGTTGGGGGGTGAATAGCAATCAGCCCCAGCATTTT.

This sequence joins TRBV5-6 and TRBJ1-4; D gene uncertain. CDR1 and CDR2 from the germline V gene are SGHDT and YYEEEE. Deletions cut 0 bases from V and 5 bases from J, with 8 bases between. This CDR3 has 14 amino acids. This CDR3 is CASSLGLRNEKLFF. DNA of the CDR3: TGTGCCAGCAGCTTGGGACTGAGAAATGAAAAACTGTTTTTT.

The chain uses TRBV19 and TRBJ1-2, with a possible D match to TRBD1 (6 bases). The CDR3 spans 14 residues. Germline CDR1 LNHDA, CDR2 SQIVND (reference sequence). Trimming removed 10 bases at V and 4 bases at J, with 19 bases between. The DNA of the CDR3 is TGTGCCACTGGGGACACCGGGGTCCCCTATGGCTACACCTTC. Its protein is CATGDTGVPYGYTF.

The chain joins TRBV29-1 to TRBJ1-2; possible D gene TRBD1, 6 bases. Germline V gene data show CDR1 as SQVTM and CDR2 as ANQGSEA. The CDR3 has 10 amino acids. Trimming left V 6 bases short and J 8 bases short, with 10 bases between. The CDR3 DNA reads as TGCAGCGTATTTCAGGGGGGCTACACCTTC. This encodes CSVFQGGYTF.

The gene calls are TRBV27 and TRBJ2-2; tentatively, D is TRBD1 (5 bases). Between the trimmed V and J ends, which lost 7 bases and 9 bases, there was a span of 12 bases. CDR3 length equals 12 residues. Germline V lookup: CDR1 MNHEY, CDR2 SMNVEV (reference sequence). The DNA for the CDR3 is TGTGCCAGCATGACAGTTCCCCGGGAGCTGTTTTTT. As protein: CASMTVPRELFF.

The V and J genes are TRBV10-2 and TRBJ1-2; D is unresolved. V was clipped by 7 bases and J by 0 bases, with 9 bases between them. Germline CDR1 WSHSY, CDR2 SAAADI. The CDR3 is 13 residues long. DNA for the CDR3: TGCGCCAGCACCCACAGAGCTAACTATGGCTACACCTTC. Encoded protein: CASTHRANYGYTF.

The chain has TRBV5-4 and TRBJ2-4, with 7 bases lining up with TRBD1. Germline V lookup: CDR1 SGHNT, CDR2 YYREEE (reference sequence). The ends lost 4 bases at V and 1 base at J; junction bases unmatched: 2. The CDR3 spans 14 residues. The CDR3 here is CASSRTGAKNIQYF. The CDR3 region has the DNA TGTGCCAGCAGCCGGACAGGCGCCAAAAACATTCAGTACTTC.

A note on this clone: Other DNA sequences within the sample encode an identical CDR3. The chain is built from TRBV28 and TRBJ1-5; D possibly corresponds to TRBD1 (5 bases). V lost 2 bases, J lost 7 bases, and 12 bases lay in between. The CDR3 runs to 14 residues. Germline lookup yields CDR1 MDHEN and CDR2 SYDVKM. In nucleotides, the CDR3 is TGTGCCAGCAGTTTAACTGGGGCAACCCAGCCCCAGCATTTT. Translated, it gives CASSLTGATQPQHF.

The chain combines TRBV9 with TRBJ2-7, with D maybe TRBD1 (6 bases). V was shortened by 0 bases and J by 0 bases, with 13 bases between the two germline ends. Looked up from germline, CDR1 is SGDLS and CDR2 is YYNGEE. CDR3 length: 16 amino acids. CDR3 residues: CASSVAPDRSSYEQYF. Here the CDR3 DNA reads TGTGCCAGCAGCGTAGCTCCCGACAGGAGCTCCTACGAGCAGTACTTC.

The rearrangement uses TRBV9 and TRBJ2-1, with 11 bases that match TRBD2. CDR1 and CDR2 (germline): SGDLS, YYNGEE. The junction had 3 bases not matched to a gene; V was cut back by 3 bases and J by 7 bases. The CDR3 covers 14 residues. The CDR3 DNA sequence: TGTGCCAGCAGCGGGCGACTAGCGGGGAATGAGCAGTTCTTC. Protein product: CASSGRLAGNEQFF.

The CDR3 loop reads CASSLDGTGGSGELFF. CDR3 coding DNA: TGTGCCAGCAGCTTGGACGGGACAGGGGGTTCCGGGGAGCTGTTTTTT. This rearrangement joins TRBV5-4 to TRBJ2-2; 11 bases line up with TRBD1. Trimming removed 0 bases from V and 6 bases from J; junction bases left unmatched: 4. Germline V gene data show CDR1 as SGHNT and CDR2 as YYREEE (reference sequence). This CDR3 has 16 amino acids.

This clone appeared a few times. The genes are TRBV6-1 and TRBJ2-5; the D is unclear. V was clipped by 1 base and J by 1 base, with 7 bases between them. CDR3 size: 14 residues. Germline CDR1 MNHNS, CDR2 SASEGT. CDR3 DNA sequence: TGTGCCAGCAGTGAAGGCTACGGCCAAGAGACCCAGTACTTC. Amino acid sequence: CASSEGYGQETQYF.

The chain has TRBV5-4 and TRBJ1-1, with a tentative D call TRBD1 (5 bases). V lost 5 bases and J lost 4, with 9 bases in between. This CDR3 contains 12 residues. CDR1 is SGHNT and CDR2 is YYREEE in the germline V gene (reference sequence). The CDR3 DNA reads TGTGCCAGCAGGGAAAGGGGCACTGAAGCTTTCTTT. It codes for CASRERGTEAFF.

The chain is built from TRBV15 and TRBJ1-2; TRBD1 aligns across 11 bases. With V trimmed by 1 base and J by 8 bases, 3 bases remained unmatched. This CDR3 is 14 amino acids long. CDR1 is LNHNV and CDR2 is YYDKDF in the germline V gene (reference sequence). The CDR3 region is CATSRGGTGGGYTF. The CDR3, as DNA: TGTGCCACCAGCAGAGGGGGGACAGGGGGGGGCTACACCTTC.

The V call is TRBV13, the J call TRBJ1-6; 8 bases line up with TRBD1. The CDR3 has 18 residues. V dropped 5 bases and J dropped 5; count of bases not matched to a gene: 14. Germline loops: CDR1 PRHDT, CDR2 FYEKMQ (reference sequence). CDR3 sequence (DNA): TGTGCCAGCAGCCAGACGCTTCGGACAGGGCAGGATAATTCACCCCTCCACTTT. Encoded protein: CASSQTLRTGQDNSPLHF.

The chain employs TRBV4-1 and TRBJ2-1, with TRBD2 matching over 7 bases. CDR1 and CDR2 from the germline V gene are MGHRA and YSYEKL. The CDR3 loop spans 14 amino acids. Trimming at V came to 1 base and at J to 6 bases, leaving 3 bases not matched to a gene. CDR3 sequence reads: CASSQVGEGNEQFF. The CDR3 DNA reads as TGCGCCAGCAGCCAAGTAGGGGAGGGCAATGAGCAGTTCTTC.

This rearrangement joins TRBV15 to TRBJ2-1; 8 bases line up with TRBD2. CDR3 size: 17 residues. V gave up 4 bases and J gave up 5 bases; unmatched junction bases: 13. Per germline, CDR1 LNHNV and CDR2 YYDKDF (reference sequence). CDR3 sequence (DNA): TGTGCCACCAGCAAACCCTACAGGGCGGGAGGCAACAATGAGCAGTTCTTC. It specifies CATSKPYRAGGNNEQFF.

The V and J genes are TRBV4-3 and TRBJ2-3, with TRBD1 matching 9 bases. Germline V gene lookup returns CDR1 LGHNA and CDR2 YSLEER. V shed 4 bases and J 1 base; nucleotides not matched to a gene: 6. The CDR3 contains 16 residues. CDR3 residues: CASSPEDRGGTDTQYF. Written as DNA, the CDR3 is TGCGCCAGCAGCCCCGAAGACAGGGGGGGCACAGATACGCAGTATTTT.

The CDR3: CASSVKPGLKNSPLHF. The DNA of the CDR3 is TGTGCCAGCAGCGTGAAACCGGGACTCAAAAATTCACCCCTCCACTTT. This chain links TRBV9 with TRBJ1-6, with D tentatively TRBD1 (5 bases). The CDR3 loop spans 16 amino acids. Per the germline V gene, CDR1 is SGDLS and CDR2 is YYNGEE. Trimming left V 2 bases short and J 7 bases short, with 16 bases between.

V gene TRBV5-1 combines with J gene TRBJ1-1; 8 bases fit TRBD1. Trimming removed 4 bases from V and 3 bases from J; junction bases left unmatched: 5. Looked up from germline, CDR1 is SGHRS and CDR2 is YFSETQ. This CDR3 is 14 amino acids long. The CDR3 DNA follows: TGCGCCAGCAGCCACAGGGGGGACGACACTGAAGCTTTCTTT. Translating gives CASSHRGDDTEAFF.

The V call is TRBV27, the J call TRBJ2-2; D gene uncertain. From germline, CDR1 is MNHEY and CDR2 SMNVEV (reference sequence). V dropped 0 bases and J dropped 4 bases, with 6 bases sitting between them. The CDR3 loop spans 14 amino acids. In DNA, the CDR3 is TGTGCCAGCAGTTTATCCCGAGTCACCGGGGAGCTGTTTTTT. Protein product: CASSLSRVTGELFF.

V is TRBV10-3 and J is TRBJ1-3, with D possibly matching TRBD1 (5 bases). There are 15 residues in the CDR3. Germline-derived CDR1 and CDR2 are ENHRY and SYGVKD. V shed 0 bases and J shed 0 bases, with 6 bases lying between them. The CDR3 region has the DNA TGTGCCATCAGTGAGTCGACAGACTCTGGAAACACCATATATTTT. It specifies CAISESTDSGNTIYF.

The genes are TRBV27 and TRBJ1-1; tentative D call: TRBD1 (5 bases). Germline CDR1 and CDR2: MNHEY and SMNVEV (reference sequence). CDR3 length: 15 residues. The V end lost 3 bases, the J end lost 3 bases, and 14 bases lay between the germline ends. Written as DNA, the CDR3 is TGTGCCAGCAGTTTGGGGGACTTCATGGACACTGAAGCTTTCTTT. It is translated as CASSLGDFMDTEAFF.

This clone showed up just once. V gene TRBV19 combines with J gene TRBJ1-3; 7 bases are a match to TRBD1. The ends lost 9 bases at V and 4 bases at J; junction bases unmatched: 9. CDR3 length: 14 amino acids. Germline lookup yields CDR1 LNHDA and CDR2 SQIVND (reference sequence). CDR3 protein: CASGQDFFGNTIYF. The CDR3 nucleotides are TGTGCCAGCGGACAGGACTTCTTCGGAAACACCATATATTTT.